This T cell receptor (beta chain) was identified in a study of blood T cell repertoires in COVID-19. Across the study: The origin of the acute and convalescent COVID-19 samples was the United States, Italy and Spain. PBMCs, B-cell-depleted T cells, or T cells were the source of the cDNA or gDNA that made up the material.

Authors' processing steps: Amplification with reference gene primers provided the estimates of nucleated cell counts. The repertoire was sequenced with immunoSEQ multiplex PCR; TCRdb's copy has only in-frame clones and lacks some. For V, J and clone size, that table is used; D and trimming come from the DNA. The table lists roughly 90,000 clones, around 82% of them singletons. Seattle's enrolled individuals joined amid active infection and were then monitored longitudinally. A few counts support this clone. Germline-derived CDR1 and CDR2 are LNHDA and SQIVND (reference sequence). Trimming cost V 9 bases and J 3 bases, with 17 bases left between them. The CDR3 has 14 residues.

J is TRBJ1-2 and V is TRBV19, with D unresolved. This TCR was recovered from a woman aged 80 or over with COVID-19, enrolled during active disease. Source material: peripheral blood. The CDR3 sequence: CASSGLLSHYGYTF. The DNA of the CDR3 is TGTGCCAGCTCAGGTCTCCTATCGCACTATGGCTACACCTTC.